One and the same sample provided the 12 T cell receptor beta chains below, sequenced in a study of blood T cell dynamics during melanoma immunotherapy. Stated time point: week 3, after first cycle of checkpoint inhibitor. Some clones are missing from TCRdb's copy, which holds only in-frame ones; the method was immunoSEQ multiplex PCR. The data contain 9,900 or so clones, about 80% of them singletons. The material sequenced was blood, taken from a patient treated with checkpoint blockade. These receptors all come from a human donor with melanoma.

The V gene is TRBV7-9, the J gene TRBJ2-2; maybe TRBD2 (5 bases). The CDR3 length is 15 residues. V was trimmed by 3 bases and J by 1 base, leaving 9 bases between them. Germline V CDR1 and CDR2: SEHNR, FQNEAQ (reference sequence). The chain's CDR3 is CASSFVALNTGELFF. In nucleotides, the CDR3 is TGTGCCAGCAGCTTTGTAGCGCTGAACACCGGGGAGCTGTTTTTT.

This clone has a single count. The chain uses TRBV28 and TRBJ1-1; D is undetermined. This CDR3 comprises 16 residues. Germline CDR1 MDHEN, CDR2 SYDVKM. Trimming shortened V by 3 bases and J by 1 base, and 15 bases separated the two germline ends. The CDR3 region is CASSFFGRASNTEAFF. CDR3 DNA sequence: TGTGCCAGCAGTTTTTTTGGCCGGGCCTCGAACACTGAAGCTTTCTTT.

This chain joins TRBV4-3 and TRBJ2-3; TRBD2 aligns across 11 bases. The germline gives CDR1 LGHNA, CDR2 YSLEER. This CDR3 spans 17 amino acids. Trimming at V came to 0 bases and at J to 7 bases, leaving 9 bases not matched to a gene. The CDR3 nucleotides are TGCGCCAGCAGCCAAGATTGGACGGCTAGCGGGAGGAATACGCAGTATTTT. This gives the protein CASSQDWTASGRNTQYF.

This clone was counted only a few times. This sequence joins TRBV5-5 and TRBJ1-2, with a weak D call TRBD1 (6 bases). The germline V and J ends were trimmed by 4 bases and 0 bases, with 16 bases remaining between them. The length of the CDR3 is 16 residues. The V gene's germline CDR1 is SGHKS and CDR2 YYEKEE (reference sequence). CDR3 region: CASSPHWTASNYGYTF. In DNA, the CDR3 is TGTGCCAGCAGCCCCCACTGGACAGCTTCTAACTATGGCTACACCTTC.

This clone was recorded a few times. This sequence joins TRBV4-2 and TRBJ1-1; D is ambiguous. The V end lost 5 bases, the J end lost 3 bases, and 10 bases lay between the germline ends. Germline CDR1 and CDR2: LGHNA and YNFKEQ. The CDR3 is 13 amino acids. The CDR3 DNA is TGTGCCAGCAGCAGGTCATTAGACACTGAAGCTTTCTTT. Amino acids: CASSRSLDTEAFF.

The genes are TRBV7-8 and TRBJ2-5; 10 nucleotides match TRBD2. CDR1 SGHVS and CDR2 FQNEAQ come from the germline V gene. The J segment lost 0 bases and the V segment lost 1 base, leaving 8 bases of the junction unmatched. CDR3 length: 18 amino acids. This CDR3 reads CASSLGLGSGRYQETQYF. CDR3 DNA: TGTGCCAGCAGCTTAGGGCTGGGTAGCGGGAGGTACCAAGAGACCCAGTACTTC.

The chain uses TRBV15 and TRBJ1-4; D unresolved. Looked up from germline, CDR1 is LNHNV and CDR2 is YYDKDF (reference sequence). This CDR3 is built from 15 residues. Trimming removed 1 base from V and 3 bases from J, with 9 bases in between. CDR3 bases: TGTGCCACCAGCAGAGGAAAAGGAGCTAATGAAAAACTGTTTTTT. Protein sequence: CATSRGKGANEKLFF.

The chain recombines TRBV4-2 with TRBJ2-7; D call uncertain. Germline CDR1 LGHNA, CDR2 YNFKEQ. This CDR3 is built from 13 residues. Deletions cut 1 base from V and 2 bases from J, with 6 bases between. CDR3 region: CASSQGITYEQYF. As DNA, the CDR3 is TGTGCCAGCAGCCAAGGGATTACCTACGAGCAGTACTTC.

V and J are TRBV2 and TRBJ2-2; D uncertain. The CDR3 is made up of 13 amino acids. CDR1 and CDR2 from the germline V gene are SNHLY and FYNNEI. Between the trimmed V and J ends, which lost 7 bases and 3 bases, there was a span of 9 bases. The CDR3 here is CASKPGYTGELFF. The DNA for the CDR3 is TGTGCCAGCAAACCAGGCTACACCGGGGAGCTGTTTTTT.

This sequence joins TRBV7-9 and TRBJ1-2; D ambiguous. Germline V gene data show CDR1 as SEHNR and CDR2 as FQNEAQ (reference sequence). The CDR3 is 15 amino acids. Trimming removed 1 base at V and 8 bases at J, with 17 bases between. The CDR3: CASSLELPIRNGYTF. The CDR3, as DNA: TGTGCCAGCAGCTTAGAGTTGCCAATACGCAACGGCTACACCTTC.

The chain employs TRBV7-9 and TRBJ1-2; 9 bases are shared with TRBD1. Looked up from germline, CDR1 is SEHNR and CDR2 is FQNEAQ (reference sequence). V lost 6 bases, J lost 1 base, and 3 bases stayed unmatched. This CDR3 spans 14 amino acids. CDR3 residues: CASRGTGINYGYTF. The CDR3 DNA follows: TGTGCCAGCAGGGGGACAGGGATTAACTATGGCTACACCTTC.

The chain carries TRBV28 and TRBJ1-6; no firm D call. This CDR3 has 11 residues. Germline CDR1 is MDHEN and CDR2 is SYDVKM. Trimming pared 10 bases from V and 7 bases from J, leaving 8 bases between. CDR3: CATRGNSPLHF. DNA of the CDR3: TGTGCCACCAGAGGGAATTCACCCCTCCACTTT.